These 12 T cell receptor beta chains share one sample of origin, sequenced in a study of cytomegalovirus exposure and HLA in healthy donors. PCR employed 60 Vbeta and 13 Jbeta primers. This table comes from immunoSEQ multiplex PCR, and its TCRdb copy is limited to in-frame clones, with some not included. The sample gives about 110,000 clones, roughly 63% of which show up once; 5.4% is in the top ten. Sequencing was done on a sample of PBMCs. Receptors originate from a woman in her 70s in good health and CMV-seropositive.

The chain couples TRBV6-1 to TRBJ2-1, with TRBD2 identical over 10 bases. There are 17 residues in the CDR3. The V gene end was trimmed by 1 base and the J gene end by 4 bases; junction bases not matched to a gene: 7. CDR1 MNHNS and CDR2 SASEGT come from the germline V gene. CDR3 loop: CASSEGGTSGVYNEQFF. The CDR3 region has the DNA TGTGCCAGCAGTGAAGGGGGCACTAGCGGGGTTTACAATGAGCAGTTCTTC.

This chain links TRBV7-2 with TRBJ2-5, with 15 positions matching TRBD2. Trimming cost V 5 bases and J 7 bases; bases outside gene matches: 5. CDR1 and CDR2 (germline): SGHTA, FQGNSA. The CDR3 is 15 residues long. DNA for the CDR3: TGTGCCAGCAGCGAGGGACTAGCGGGGGGAGGGACCCAGTACTTC. Translated: CASSEGLAGGGTQYF.

The chain couples TRBV30 to TRBJ2-7; 11 nucleotides line up with TRBD1. The CDR3 totals 14 residues. V shed 2 bases, J shed 7 bases, and the junction held 7 bases outside the gene matches. CDR1 and CDR2 from the germline V gene are GTSNPN and SVGIG (reference sequence). The CDR3, as DNA: TGTGCCTGGAGTAGGACAGGGGGCGTTTGGGAGCAGTACTTC. Its protein is CAWSRTGGVWEQYF.

The chain carries TRBV7-2 and TRBJ2-6, with 15 bases identical to TRBD2. The CDR3 is made up of 18 amino acids. The V segment lost 5 bases and the J segment 2 bases; nucleotides outside the gene matches: 4. Germline lookup yields CDR1 SGHTA and CDR2 FQGNSA. Here the CDR3 reads CASSPRTSGGAGANVLTF. The CDR3 bases are TGTGCCAGCAGCCCCCGGACTAGCGGGGGGGCTGGGGCCAACGTCCTGACTTTC.

The genes are TRBV18 and TRBJ1-5; D unresolved. V was trimmed by 1 base and J by 0 bases, leaving 7 bases between them. The germline CDR1 and CDR2 sequences are KGHSH and LQKENI. This CDR3 is built from 15 residues. The DNA of the CDR3 is TGTGCCAGCTCACCACAGACAAATAGCAATCAGCCCCAGCATTTT. This encodes CASSPQTNSNQPQHF. Supplemented by reference TRBV18 and TRBJ1-5, the full variable domain reads NAGVMQNPRHLVRRRGQEARLRCSPMKGHSHVYWYRQLPEEGLKFMVYLQKENIIDESGMPKERFSAEFPKEGPSILRIQQVVRGDSAAYFCASSPQTNSNQPQHFGDGTRLSIL.

The chain joins TRBV29-1 to TRBJ2-5; 10 bases line up with TRBD1. The J segment lost 1 base and the V segment lost 5 bases, leaving 4 bases of the junction unmatched. The CDR3 length is 14 residues. Germline V gives CDR1 SQVTM, CDR2 ANQGSEA. The CDR3 region has the DNA TGCAGCGTTTCTCGGGACAGGGGCCAAGAGACCCAGTACTTC. Amino acids: CSVSRDRGQETQYF. Variable domain in full (rest from reference TRBV29-1 and TRBJ2-5): SAVISQKPSRDICQRGTSLTIQCQVDSQVTMMFWYRQQPGQSLTLIATANQGSEATYESGFVIDKFPISRPNLTFSTLTVSNMSPEDSSIYLCSVSRDRGQETQYFGPGTRLLVL.

The chain employs TRBV30 and TRBJ1-2; D gene uncertain. The CDR3 covers 12 residues. V lost 2 bases and J lost 8, with 12 bases in between. Germline-derived CDR1 and CDR2 are GTSNPN and SVGIG (reference sequence). CDR3 coding DNA: TGTGCCTGGAGTCAATTTCCTAGGGGCTACACCTTC. This gives the protein CAWSQFPRGYTF. The full variable domain, in which reference TRBV30 and TRBJ1-2 provide the parts outside the CDR3, is SQTIHQWPATLVQPVGSPLSLECTVEGTSNPNLYWYRQAAGRGLQLLFYSVGIGQISSEVPQNLSASRPQDRQFILSSKKLLLSDSGFYLCAWSQFPRGYTFGSGTRLTVV.

V usage is TRBV4-2 and J usage is TRBJ1-6, with D maybe TRBD1 (5 bases). CDR3 length: 16 amino acids. V lost 1 base and J 5 bases, leaving 12 bases between the germline ends. Germline V gene lookup returns CDR1 LGHNA and CDR2 YNFKEQ. In DNA form, the CDR3 reads TGTGCCAGCAGCCAAGGCACGTGGGGGGATAATTCACCCCTCCACTTT. It specifies CASSQGTWGDNSPLHF.

This clone was observed a few times. CDR3 in amino acids: CASRPAGTGNEKLFF. Written as DNA, the CDR3 is TGTGCCAGCAGGCCCGCCGGGACAGGGAATGAAAAACTGTTTTTT. The chain links TRBV27 to TRBJ1-4, with 9 bases lining up with TRBD1. Losses at the gene ends were 6 bases for V and 5 bases for J; bases not matched to a gene: 7. The germline CDR1 and CDR2 sequences are MNHEY and SMNVEV (reference sequence). The CDR3 runs to 15 residues.

The chain has TRBV6-5 and TRBJ2-7; 9 nucleotides align to TRBD1. CDR3 length: 13 residues. Germline lookup yields CDR1 MNHEY and CDR2 SVGAGI. The ends lost 7 bases at V and 2 bases at J; junction bases unmatched: 3. The CDR3 spells CASKRQGAYEQYF. CDR3 bases: TGTGCCAGCAAACGACAGGGGGCCTACGAGCAGTACTTC.

The gene calls are TRBV6-6 and TRBJ1-5; TRBD1 matches at 7 bases. The V segment lost 1 base and the J segment 2 bases; nucleotides outside the gene matches: 5. There are 16 residues in the CDR3. The germline V gene has CDR1 MNHNY and CDR2 SVGAGI (reference sequence). In DNA, the CDR3 is TGTGCCAGCAGTTACTGGGGCCAGGGGGGCAATCAGCCCCAGCATTTT. Its translation: CASSYWGQGGNQPQHF.

The chain links TRBV10-2 to TRBJ1-1; D uncertain. CDR1 is WSHSY and CDR2 is SAAADI in the germline V gene. Trimming removed 2 bases at V and 1 base at J, with 8 bases between. The CDR3 has 14 residues. CDR3 in amino acids: CASSEGPTNTEAFF. The CDR3 region has the DNA TGCGCCAGCAGTGAGGGGCCAACGAACACTGAAGCTTTCTTT.